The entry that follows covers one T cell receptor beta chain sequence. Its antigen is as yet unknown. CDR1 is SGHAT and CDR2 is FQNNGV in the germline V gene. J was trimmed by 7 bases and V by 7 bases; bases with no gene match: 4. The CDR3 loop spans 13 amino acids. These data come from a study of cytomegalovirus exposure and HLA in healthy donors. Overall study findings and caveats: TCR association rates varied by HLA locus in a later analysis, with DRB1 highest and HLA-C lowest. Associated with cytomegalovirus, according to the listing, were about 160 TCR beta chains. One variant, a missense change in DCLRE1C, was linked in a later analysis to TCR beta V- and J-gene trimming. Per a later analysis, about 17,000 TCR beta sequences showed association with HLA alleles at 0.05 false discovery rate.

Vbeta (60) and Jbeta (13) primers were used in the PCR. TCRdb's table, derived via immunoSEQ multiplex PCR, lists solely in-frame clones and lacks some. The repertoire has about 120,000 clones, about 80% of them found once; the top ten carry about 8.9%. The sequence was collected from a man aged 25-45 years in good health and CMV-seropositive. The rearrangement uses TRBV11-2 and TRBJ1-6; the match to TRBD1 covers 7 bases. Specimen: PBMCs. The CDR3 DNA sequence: TGTGCCAGCACCGGGACAGAGAATTCACCCCTCCACTTT. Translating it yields CASTGTENSPLHF.